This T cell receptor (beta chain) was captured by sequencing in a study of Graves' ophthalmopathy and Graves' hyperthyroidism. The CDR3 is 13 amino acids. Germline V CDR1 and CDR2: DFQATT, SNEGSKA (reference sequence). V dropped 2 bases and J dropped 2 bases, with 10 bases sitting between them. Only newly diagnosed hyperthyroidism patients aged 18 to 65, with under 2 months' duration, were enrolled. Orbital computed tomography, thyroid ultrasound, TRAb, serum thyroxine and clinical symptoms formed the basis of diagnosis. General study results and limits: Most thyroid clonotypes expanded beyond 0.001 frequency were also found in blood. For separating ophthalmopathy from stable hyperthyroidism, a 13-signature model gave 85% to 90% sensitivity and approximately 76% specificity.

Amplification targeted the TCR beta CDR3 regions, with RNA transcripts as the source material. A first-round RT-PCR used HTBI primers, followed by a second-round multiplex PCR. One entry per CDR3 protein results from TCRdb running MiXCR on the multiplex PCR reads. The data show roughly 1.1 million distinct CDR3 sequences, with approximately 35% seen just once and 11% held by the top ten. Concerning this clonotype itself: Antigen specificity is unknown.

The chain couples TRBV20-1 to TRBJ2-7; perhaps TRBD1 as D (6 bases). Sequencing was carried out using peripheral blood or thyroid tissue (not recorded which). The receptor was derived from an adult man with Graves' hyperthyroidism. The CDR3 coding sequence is TGCAGTGCTAGACGTAGGGGGACCTACGAGCAGTACTTC. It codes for CSARRRGTYEQYF.